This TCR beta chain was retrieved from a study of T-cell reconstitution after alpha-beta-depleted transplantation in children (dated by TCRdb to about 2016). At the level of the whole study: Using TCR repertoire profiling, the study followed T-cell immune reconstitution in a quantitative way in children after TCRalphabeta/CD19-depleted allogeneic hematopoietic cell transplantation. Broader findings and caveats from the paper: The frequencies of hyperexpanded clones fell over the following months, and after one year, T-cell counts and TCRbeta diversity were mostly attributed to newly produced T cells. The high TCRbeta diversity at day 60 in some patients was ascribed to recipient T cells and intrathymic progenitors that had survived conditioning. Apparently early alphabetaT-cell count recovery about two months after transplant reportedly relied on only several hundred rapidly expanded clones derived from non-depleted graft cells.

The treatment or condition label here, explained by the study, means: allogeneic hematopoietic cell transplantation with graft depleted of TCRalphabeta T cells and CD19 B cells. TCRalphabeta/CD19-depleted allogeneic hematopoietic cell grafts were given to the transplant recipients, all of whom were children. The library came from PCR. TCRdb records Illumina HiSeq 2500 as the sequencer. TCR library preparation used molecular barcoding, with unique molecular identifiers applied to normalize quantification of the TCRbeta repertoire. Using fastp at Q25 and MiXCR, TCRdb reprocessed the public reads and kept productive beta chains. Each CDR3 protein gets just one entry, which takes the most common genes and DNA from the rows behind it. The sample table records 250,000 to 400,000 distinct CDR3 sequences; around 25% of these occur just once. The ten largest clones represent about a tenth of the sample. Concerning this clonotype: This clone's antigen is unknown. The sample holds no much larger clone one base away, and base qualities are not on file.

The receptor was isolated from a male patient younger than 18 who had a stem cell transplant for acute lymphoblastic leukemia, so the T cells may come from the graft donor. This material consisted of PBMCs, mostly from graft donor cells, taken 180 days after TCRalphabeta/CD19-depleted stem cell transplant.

The nucleotide sequence reads TGTGCCAGCAGTTTATCAGGGGGCTACAATGAGCAGTTCTTC. It translates as CASSLSGGYNEQFF. The V gene is TRBV27 and the J gene is TRBJ2-1; TRBD1 is a weak D gene call, 6 bases matching. The germline V gene (reference sequence) supplies CDR1 MNHEY and CDR2 SMNVEV. V lost 0 bases and J lost 3 bases; the stretch between them is 6 bases long. Measured from the cysteine to the phenylalanine, the CDR3 is 14 residues long. Kept here is only the CDR3 DNA, which spans 42 bases and is read in frame from base 1.